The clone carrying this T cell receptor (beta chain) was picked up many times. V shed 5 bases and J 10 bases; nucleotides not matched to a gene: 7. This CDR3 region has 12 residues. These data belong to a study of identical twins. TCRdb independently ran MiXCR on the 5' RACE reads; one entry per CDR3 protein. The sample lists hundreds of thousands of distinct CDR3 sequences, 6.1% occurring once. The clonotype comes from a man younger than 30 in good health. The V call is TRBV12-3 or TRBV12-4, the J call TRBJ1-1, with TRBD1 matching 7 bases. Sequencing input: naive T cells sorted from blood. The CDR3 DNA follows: TGTGCCAGCAGTCGGGACAGCCCTCTAGCTTTCTTT. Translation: CASSRDSPLAFF.